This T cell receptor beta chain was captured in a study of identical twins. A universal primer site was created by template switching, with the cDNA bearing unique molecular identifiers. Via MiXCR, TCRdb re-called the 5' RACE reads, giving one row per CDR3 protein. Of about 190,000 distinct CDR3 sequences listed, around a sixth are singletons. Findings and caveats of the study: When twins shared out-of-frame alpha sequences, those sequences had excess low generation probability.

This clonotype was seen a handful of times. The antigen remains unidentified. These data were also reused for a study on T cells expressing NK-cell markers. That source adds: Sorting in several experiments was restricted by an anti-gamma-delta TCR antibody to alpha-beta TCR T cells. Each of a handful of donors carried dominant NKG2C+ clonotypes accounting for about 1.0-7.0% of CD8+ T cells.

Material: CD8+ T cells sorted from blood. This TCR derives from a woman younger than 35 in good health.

Here the CDR3 DNA reads TGTGCCAGCTTACCGGACGGTGGGGGGGAGACCCAGTACTTC. Its translation is CASLPDGGGETQYF. V and J are TRBV6-1 and TRBJ2-5, with a weak D call TRBD2 (6 bases). Trimming took 8 bases from V and 5 from J, leaving 18 bases between them. Germline assignment: CDR1 MNHNS and CDR2 SASEGT. The CDR3 runs to 14 residues.